This T cell receptor beta chain was sequenced in a study of blood T cell repertoires in COVID-19. Turning to the study itself: From T cells, B-cell-depleted T cells, or PBMCs came the material, which was cDNA or gDNA.

TCRdb keeps only in-frame clones here, not all; method: immunoSEQ multiplex PCR. This table holds 350,000 to 450,000 clones, around four fifths found once. Cohorts were assigned according to the clinical history that participants reported. The CDR3 spans 15 residues. From germline, CDR1 is LNHDA and CDR2 SQIVND (reference sequence). V shed 4 bases and J 7 bases; nucleotides not matched to a gene: 10. The chain links TRBV19 to TRBJ1-1; TRBD1 matches 9 bases. This receptor was obtained from a woman aged 50 to 60 who had recovered from COVID-19. Input material: PBMCs or T cells enriched from blood (not recorded which). The DNA of the CDR3 is TGTGCCAGTAGTACCCGGGACAGGGTTTCGAATGAAGCTTTCTTT. This codes for CASSTRDRVSNEAFF.